This T cell receptor beta chain was obtained from a study of T-cell reconstitution after alpha-beta-depleted transplantation in children. Trimming removed 0 bases from V and 7 bases from J; junction bases left unmatched: 7. CDR1 and CDR2 from the germline V gene are MGHRA and YSYEKL. The CDR3 extends over 16 amino acids. The TCRbeta library was prepared with unique molecular identifiers. TCRdb ran MiXCR on the PCR reads and lists one entry per CDR3 protein. Altogether about 580,000 distinct CDR3 sequences are present, roughly 27% being singletons, with the ten largest covering about 35%. This TCR was recovered from a boy in the first two years of life with Wiskott-Aldrich syndrome, due to receive a stem cell transplant. V usage is TRBV4-1 and J usage is TRBJ2-1; 9 bases fit TRBD1. Source: PBMCs, taken before TCRalphabeta/CD19-depleted stem cell transplant. This CDR3 reads CASSQDTGQGVNEQFF. The CDR3 coding sequence is TGCGCCAGCAGCCAAGATACGGGACAGGGTGTAAATGAGCAGTTCTTC.